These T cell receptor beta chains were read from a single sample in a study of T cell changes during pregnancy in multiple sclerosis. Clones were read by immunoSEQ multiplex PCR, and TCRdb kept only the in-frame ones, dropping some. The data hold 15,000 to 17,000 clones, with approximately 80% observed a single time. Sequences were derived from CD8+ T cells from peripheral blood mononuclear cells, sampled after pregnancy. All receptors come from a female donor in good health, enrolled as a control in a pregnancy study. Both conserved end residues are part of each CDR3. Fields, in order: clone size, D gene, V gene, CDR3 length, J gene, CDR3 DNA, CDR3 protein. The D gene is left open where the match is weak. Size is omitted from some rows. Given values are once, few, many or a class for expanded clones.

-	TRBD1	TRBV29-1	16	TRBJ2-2	TGCAGCGTTTCGAGTACCAGGGGGAGTAACACCGGGGAGCTGTTTTTT	CSVSSTRGSNTGELFF
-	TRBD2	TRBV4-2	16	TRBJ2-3	TGTGCCAGCAGCCCCGGGGCTAGCGGGTTCACAGATACGCAGTATTTT	CASSPGASGFTDTQYF
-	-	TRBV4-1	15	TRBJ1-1	TGCGCCAGCAGCCATCTCCTGGGGGGGGGCACTGAAGCTTTCTTT	CASSHLLGGGTEAFF
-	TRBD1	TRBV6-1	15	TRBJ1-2	TGTGCCAGCAGTGAAGAGGCGGCAGGGGGCATCGGCTACACCTTC	CASSEEAAGGIGYTF
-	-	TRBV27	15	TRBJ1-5	TGTGCCAGCAGTCGGTCTAGCTATAGCAATCAGCCCCAGCATTTT	CASSRSSYSNQPQHF
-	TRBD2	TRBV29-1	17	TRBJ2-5	TGCAGCGTTGAAGATCGTCTGGGAGCGGGAGTACTGAAGACCCAGTACTTC	CSVEDRLGAGVLKTQYF
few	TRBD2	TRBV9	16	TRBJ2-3	TGTGCCAGCAGCGTAGCCGGCGGGGGGCCAGCAGATACGCAGTATTTT	CASSVAGGGPADTQYF
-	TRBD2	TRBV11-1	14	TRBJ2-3	TGTGCCAGCAGCTCCGGGGGGGGCACAGATACGCAGTATTTT	CASSSGGGTDTQYF
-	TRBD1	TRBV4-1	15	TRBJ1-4	TGCGCCAGCAGCCAGCCGGGACAGCTAAATGAAAAACTGTTTTTT	CASSQPGQLNEKLFF
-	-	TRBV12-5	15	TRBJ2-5	TGTGCTAGTGGCACGCCGCAGGAGGTCGGAGAGACCCAGTACTTC	CASGTPQEVGETQYF
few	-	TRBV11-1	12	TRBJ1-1	TGTGCCAGCAGCTTCAGATACACTGAAGCTTTCTTT	CASSFRYTEAFF
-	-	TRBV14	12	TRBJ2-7	TGTGCCAGCAGCCATAGACAATACGAGCAGTACTTC	CASSHRQYEQYF
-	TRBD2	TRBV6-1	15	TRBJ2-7	TGTGCCAGCAGTGAGGAGGCTAGCGGCTCCTACGAGCAGTACTTC	CASSEEASGSYEQYF
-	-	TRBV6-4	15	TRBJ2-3	TGTGCCAGCAGTGACTCGTCTACCGGCACAGATACGCAGTATTTT	CASSDSSTGTDTQYF
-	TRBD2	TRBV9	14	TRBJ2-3	TGTGCCAGCAGCGGCGGGGGTAGCGGGAATACGCAGTATTTT	CASSGGGSGNTQYF
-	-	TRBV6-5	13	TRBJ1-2	TGTGCCAGCAGTTACTCCCAGTCCTATGGCTACACCTTC	CASSYSQSYGYTF
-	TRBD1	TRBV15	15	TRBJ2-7	TGTGCCACCAGCTTCCCTAGAAGGACAGGCAGTAAGCAGTACTTC	CATSFPRRTGSKQYF
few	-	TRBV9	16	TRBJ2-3	TGTGCCAGCAGCGTAATGCAGGGGTGGGGGTCGGATACGCAGTATTTT	CASSVMQGWGSDTQYF
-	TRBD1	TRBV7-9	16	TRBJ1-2	TGTGCCAGCAGCTTAGGGTCGGGACAGGGGGACTATGGCTACACCTTC	CASSLGSGQGDYGYTF
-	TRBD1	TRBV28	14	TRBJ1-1	TGTGCCAGCAGTTTTGAGGGGGCGAGGGCTGAAGCTTTCTTT	CASSFEGARAEAFF